This section outlines one T cell receptor beta chain sequence together with its context. With random hexamers, reverse transcription was performed on 0.5 to 1 ug of RNA. MiXCR, applied by TCRdb to the immunoSEQ multiplex PCR reads, yields one record per CDR3 protein. This table holds 300,000 or so distinct CDR3 sequences, about 90% found once. The sample comes from a study of CD8 T cells in Susac syndrome. V gave up 4 bases and J gave up 2 bases; unmatched junction bases: 8. The CDR3 sequence is 16 residues long. Germline V gene sequence: CDR1 LGHNA, CDR2 YNFKEQ. Negative isolation was used for CD8+ and CD4+ T cells and FACS enrichment for TEMRA cells.

This sequence was found in a human donor with multiple sclerosis. Sequences were obtained from CD4+ T cells from PBMCs. The genes are TRBV4-2 and TRBJ2-3, with TRBD1 identical over 8 bases. The CDR3 sequence is CASSPLRGPITDTQYF. The DNA of the CDR3 is TGTGCCAGCAGCCCCCTCAGGGGGCCCATCACAGATACGCAGTATTTT.